This T cell receptor beta chain was observed in a study of regulatory T cells in long-lasting Graves disease. Documented time point: persistent/refractory GD, antithyroid drugs over 5 years with positive TRAb. Following extraction of RNA from PBMCs, that RNA was used to make the TCR library. Regarding the study as a whole: Fewer public clonotypes were shared by new patients (approximately 1,000) than by persistent patients (2,741). TCR diversity in persistent Graves' patients was below that of newly diagnosed ones.

Arm-PCR of CDR3 regions with iRepertoire HTBI primers generated TCR beta libraries. Authors' data handling: Among the samples, 62 TRBV and 14 TRBJ segments were identified. TCRdb processed the multiplex PCR reads anew with MiXCR; each CDR3 protein has one entry. TCRdb, rather than the study authors, made the V and J calls. Among about 430,000 distinct CDR3 sequences listed, roughly 23% were seen once. Concerning this clonotype itself: Its antigen is unidentified. This likely stems from a read error, as it lies one base from a far larger clone.

The sample consisted of peripheral blood mononuclear cells (PBMCs), taken when the disease was refractory, from a patient treated with antithyroid drugs. This TCR was sampled from a female donor with Graves disease.

In DNA form, the CDR3 reads TGTACCAGCAGCTCGAGGACAGGGTACGGCGAAAAACTGTTTTTT. Translation: CTSSSRTGYGEKLFF. The chain couples TRBV7-2 to TRBJ1-4, with 8 bases that match TRBD1. CDR1 and CDR2 from the germline V gene are SGHTA and FQGNSA. The CDR3 runs to 15 residues. V shed 4 bases, J shed 8 bases, and the junction held 9 bases outside the gene matches.